Listed here are 22 T cell receptor beta chains from one sample, sequenced in a study of shared clonotypes between healthy human individuals. TCRdb's copy holds only in-frame clones and misses some; the assay was immunoSEQ multiplex PCR. The sample gives about 1.1 million clones, approximately 75% of which show up once; roughly 0.82% is in the top ten. The sequencing input was memory CD4+ T cells from PBMCs. The subset here: CD45RA-negative fraction. All receptors derive from a man aged 18 to 30 in good health. Some clones in this sample may be carry-over from other donors' samples.

In the case of this clone: The same CDR3 can be traced to other DNA sequences in this sample. The rearrangement uses TRBV7-3 and TRBJ1-1, with D tentatively TRBD1 (5 bases). Per germline, CDR1 SGHTA and CDR2 FQGTGA. V lost 3 bases, J lost 1 base, and 12 bases lay in between. This CDR3 has 15 residues. Written as DNA, the CDR3 is TGTGCCAGCAGCTTGGGACCTCCTCCGAACACTGAAGCTTTCTTT. The encoded protein is CASSLGPPPNTEAFF.

The chain uses TRBV2 and TRBJ1-2; a weak D match, TRBD1 (6 bases). Germline loops: CDR1 SNHLY, CDR2 FYNNEI. Trimming stripped 4 bases from V and 6 bases from J, with 15 bases between. The CDR3 spans 14 residues. The CDR3 here is CASSAQGAGDGYTF. Here the CDR3 DNA reads TGTGCCAGCAGTGCACAGGGCGCTGGGGATGGCTACACCTTC. The entire variable domain, with the rest obtained from reference TRBV2 and TRBJ1-2, is as follows: EPEVTQTPSHQVTQMGQEVILRCVPISNHLYFYWYRQILGQKVEFLVSFYNNEISEKSEIFDDQFSVERPDGSNFTLKIRSTKLEDSAMYFCASSAQGAGDGYTFGSGTRLTVV.

The chain couples TRBV19 to TRBJ1-4; D not certain. Per germline, CDR1 LNHDA and CDR2 SQIVND (reference sequence). The CDR3 totals 17 residues. Trimming stripped 3 bases from V and 7 bases from J, with 21 bases between. The CDR3 sequence is CASSIPLEQRTPEKLFF. In DNA form, the CDR3 reads TGTGCCAGTAGTATTCCCTTAGAACAAAGGACCCCTGAAAAACTGTTTTTT.

The J gene is TRBJ2-2, the V gene TRBV2; tentative D call: TRBD2 (6 bases). The V end lost 7 bases, the J end lost 0 bases, and 9 bases lay between the germline ends. The germline gives CDR1 SNHLY, CDR2 FYNNEI. The CDR3 is 14 amino acids. In DNA, the CDR3 is TGTGCCAGCACGGGAGCCGCGAACACCGGGGAGCTGTTTTTT. It is translated as CASTGAANTGELFF.

The CDR3 region has the DNA TGTGCCAGCAGCTTGAACCGTGGGGGGCAAGAGACCCAGTACTTC. As protein: CASSLNRGGQETQYF. This chain connects TRBV7-2 to TRBJ2-5, with D perhaps TRBD2 (6 bases). CDR3 length: 15 amino acids. Trimming removed 3 bases at V and 2 bases at J, with 13 bases between. Germline assignment: CDR1 SGHTA and CDR2 FQGNSA. The variable domain in full, completed from reference TRBV7-2 and TRBJ2-5, reads GAGVSQSPSNKVTEKGKDVELRCDPISGHTALYWYRQSLGQGLEFLIYFQGNSAPDKSGLPSDRFSAERTGGSVSTLTIQRTQQEDSAVYLCASSLNRGGQETQYFGPGTRLLVL.

The V and J genes are TRBV5-6 and TRBJ1-4, with 9 bases lining up with TRBD1. The CDR3 extends over 16 amino acids. Germline V gene lookup returns CDR1 SGHDT and CDR2 YYEEEE. V was clipped by 1 base and J by 3 bases; unmatched bases: 4. The CDR3 spells CASSLLQGAANEKLFF. The CDR3 nucleotides read TGTGCCAGCAGCTTGTTACAGGGGGCGGCTAATGAAAAACTGTTTTTT. The whole variable domain, filled in from reference TRBV5-6 and TRBJ1-4, reads DAGVTQSPTHLIKTRGQQVTLRCSPKSGHDTVSWYQQALGQGPQFIFQYYEEEERQRGNFPDRFSGHQFPNYSSELNVNALLLGDSALYLCASSLLQGAANEKLFFGSGTQLSVL.

This clone was found once. Compared with germline, one end of the junction differs, possibly owing to a read error. The chain employs TRBV27 and TRBJ1-2; D uncertain. The CDR3 sequence is 13 residues long. Germline CDR1 is MNHEY and CDR2 is SMNVEV (reference sequence). The CDR3 DNA is TGTTCCAGCGCCCTCCGGCTAGGCTATGGCTACACCTTC. Residues: CSSALRLGYGYTF.

Comments on this clone: Other DNA sequences in this specimen translate into the identical CDR3. This chain joins TRBV20-1 and TRBJ2-7; D not certain. The length of the CDR3 is 11 residues. The germline V and J ends were trimmed by 1 base and 7 bases, with 8 bases remaining between them. The germline CDR1 and CDR2 sequences are DFQATT and SNEGSKA (reference sequence). CDR3 sequence (DNA): TGCAGTGCTAGAGGGGCGGCGGAGCAGTACTTC. It specifies CSARGAAEQYF.

This sequence joins TRBV7-8 and TRBJ1-2, with 7 nucleotides matching TRBD1. The CDR3 has 15 residues. CDR1 SGHVS and CDR2 FQNEAQ come from the germline V gene. V lost 2 bases and J lost 4; bases outside the gene matches: 7. In DNA, the CDR3 is TGTGCCAGCAGCTTACGCTTGCAGGGGGGCTATGGCTACACCTTC. Its translation is CASSLRLQGGYGYTF.

This clone showed up just a few times. The V gene is TRBV2, the J gene TRBJ1-2; 9 bases are a match to TRBD1. Germline V gene data show CDR1 as SNHLY and CDR2 as FYNNEI. The V segment lost 3 bases and the J segment 8 bases; nucleotides outside the gene matches: 4. The CDR3 totals 13 residues. CDR3 in DNA: TGTGCCAGCAGTGACCGGACAGGGGAAGGCTACACCTTC. It specifies CASSDRTGEGYTF.

The chain employs TRBV7-2 and TRBJ2-7; D possibly uses TRBD1 or TRBD2 (5 bases each). The CDR3 has 15 residues. CDR1 is SGHTA and CDR2 is FQGNSA in the germline V gene. V lost 1 base to trimming and J lost 2 bases, with 12 bases between them. CDR3 amino acids: CASSLDGTFTYEQYF. CDR3 nucleotides: TGTGCCAGCAGCTTAGATGGGACCTTTACCTACGAGCAGTACTTC.

The gene calls are TRBV7-2 and TRBJ2-1; D might be TRBD1 or TRBD2, each matching 5 bases. CDR1 SGHTA and CDR2 FQGNSA come from the germline V gene. There are 15 residues in the CDR3. V lost 3 bases and J lost 3, with 12 bases in between. CDR3 coding DNA: TGTGCCAGCAGCTTCCGGGACGGAGTCTACAATGAGCAGTTCTTC. Translating it yields CASSFRDGVYNEQFF. The variable domain in full, with the rest retrieved from reference TRBV7-2 and TRBJ2-1, is GAGVSQSPSNKVTEKGKDVELRCDPISGHTALYWYRQSLGQGLEFLIYFQGNSAPDKSGLPSDRFSAERTGGSVSTLTIQRTQQEDSAVYLCASSFRDGVYNEQFFGPGTRLTVL.

V is TRBV5-6 and J is TRBJ2-3; D unresolved. V lost 4 bases and J lost 6, with 12 bases in between. The CDR3 extends over 13 amino acids. Germline V gene sequence: CDR1 SGHDT, CDR2 YYEEEE. CDR3 bases: TGTGCCAGCAGCCCGGTCACCAAGGATACGCAGTATTTT. Protein sequence: CASSPVTKDTQYF. Full variable domain (outside the CDR3, taken from reference TRBV5-6 and TRBJ2-3): DAGVTQSPTHLIKTRGQQVTLRCSPKSGHDTVSWYQQALGQGPQFIFQYYEEEERQRGNFPDRFSGHQFPNYSSELNVNALLLGDSALYLCASSPVTKDTQYFGPGTRLTVL.

The V and J genes are TRBV6-1 and TRBJ1-2, with 7 bases fitting TRBD1. The CDR3 sequence is 13 residues long. V lost 4 bases to trimming and J lost 6 bases; unmatched junction nucleotides: 5. CDR1 MNHNS and CDR2 SASEGT come from the germline V gene. DNA for the CDR3: TGTGCCAGCAGTGTGACAGGGTGGGATGGCTACACCTTC. This codes for CASSVTGWDGYTF.

The V call is TRBV7-2, the J call TRBJ2-7; TRBD2 aligns across 7 bases. Germline CDR1 is SGHTA and CDR2 is FQGNSA. The CDR3 is made up of 15 amino acids. V was clipped by 3 bases and J by 0 bases; unmatched bases: 5. The CDR3 nucleotides are TGTGCCAGCAGCTTTATGAGCGGGGCCTCCTACGAGCAGTACTTC. Translation gives CASSFMSGASYEQYF.

This chain links TRBV28 with TRBJ2-1; perhaps TRBD1 as D (6 bases). Germline assignment: CDR1 MDHEN and CDR2 SYDVKM. This CDR3 region has 15 residues. V lost 2 bases to trimming and J lost 8 bases, with 16 bases between them. This chain's CDR3 is CASSLAGVRVDEQFF. The CDR3 DNA reads as TGTGCCAGCAGTTTAGCAGGGGTCAGGGTAGATGAGCAGTTCTTC.

The chain joins TRBV9 to TRBJ2-1, with 11 bases identical to TRBD2. The CDR3 is 17 amino acids. Losses at the gene ends were 4 bases for V and 3 bases for J; bases not matched to a gene: 9. Germline CDR1 reads SGDLS; CDR2 reads YYNGEE. The DNA for the CDR3 is TGTGCCAGCAGCCCCAGTATTAGCGGGAGGGTCTACAATGAGCAGTTCTTC. It codes for CASSPSISGRVYNEQFF.

This chain joins TRBV9 and TRBJ2-2; D remains unclear. V lost 0 bases to trimming and J lost 5 bases, with 8 bases between them. The CDR3 extends over 14 amino acids. Germline loops: CDR1 SGDLS, CDR2 YYNGEE. The CDR3 nucleotides read TGTGCCAGCAGCGTAGCTAGGGAAACCGGGGAGCTGTTTTTT. Amino acids: CASSVARETGELFF. The full variable domain, in which reference TRBV9 and TRBJ2-2 provide the parts outside the CDR3, is DSGVTQTPKHLITATGQRVTLRCSPRSGDLSVYWYQQSLDQGLQFLIQYYNGEERAKGNILERFSAQQFPDLHSELNLSSLELGDSALYFCASSVARETGELFFGEGSRLTVL.

The V and J genes are TRBV7-9 and TRBJ1-3, with D tentatively TRBD1 (5 bases). The CDR3 has 14 amino acids. Germline values: CDR1 SEHNR, CDR2 FQNEAQ (reference sequence). The V gene lost 6 bases and the J gene lost 0 bases, with 9 bases spanning the gap. The CDR3 sequence: CASRRGDSGNTIYF. The CDR3 nucleotides are TGTGCCAGCAGGAGGGGAGACTCTGGAAACACCATATATTTT.

The rearrangement links TRBV11-2 to TRBJ2-5; D call uncertain. The CDR3 has 12 amino acids. The germline V gene encodes CDR1 SGHAT and CDR2 FQNNGV. Trimming left V 1 base short and J 5 bases short, with 5 bases between. The CDR3 DNA is TGTGCCAGCAGCTTAGTTTTTGAGACCCAGTACTTC. Translation gives CASSLVFETQYF.

V usage is TRBV7-9 and J usage is TRBJ2-2; TRBD2 matches 9 bases. CDR3 size: 17 residues. J was trimmed by 7 bases and V by 5 bases; bases with no gene match: 14. Looked up from germline, CDR1 is SEHNR and CDR2 is FQNEAQ (reference sequence). Here the CDR3 DNA reads TGTGCCAGCAGCCCCCCCTACAGGACTAGCGTTATCGGGGAGCTGTTTTTT. Translating it yields CASSPPYRTSVIGELFF.

The chain has TRBV10-3 and TRBJ2-3; 8 nucleotides match TRBD2. Germline CDR1 reads ENHRY; CDR2 reads SYGVKD. V was clipped by 8 bases and J by 6 bases; unmatched bases: 13. The CDR3 consists of 15 residues. CDR3 residues: CAIRAGERTVDTQYF. The DNA of the CDR3 is TGTGCCATCCGAGCGGGAGAACGTACGGTGGATACGCAGTATTTT.